These 6 T cell receptor beta chains were all obtained from the same sample, sequenced in a study of OX40 agonist ivuxolimab in advanced cancers. Data came from immunoSEQ multiplex PCR; TCRdb stores just in-frame clones and leaves some out. Of just over 14,000 clones listed, about 89% are singletons. This specimen was CD4+ or CD8+ T cells sorted from blood, taken in a trial of the OX40 agonist ivuxolimab. These receptors all come from an adult with an advanced solid tumor such as melanoma, head and neck, liver or kidney cancer.

The V gene is TRBV11-1, the J gene TRBJ1-2; D might be TRBD1 (5 bases). The CDR3 is made up of 15 amino acids. V gave up 1 base and J gave up 5 bases, with 14 bases separating them. The germline V gene has CDR1 SGHAT and CDR2 FQDESV (reference sequence). The CDR3 nucleotides read TGTGCCAGCAGCTTAGAGTCCCAGGGACTGTATGGCTACACCTTC. Protein sequence: CASSLESQGLYGYTF.

The chain combines TRBV6-5 with TRBJ2-5; 8 positions agree with TRBD1. Trimming cost V 2 bases and J 5 bases; bases outside gene matches: 7. The germline CDR1 and CDR2 sequences are MNHEY and SVGAGI. CDR3 size: 15 residues. Here the CDR3 DNA reads TGTGCCAGCAGTTACCCTGACAGGGGAAGTGAGACCCAGTACTTC. Its translation is CASSYPDRGSETQYF.

The chain uses TRBV7-6 and TRBJ2-5; 14 bases fit TRBD2. V dropped 4 bases and J dropped 5; count of bases not matched to a gene: 6. In germline, CDR1 is SGHVS, CDR2 FNYEAQ. The CDR3 contains 16 residues. Written as DNA, the CDR3 is TGTGCCAGCAGCTCCCCGGGACTAGCGGGAGAGGAGACCCAGTACTTC. Amino acids: CASSSPGLAGEETQYF.

This clone was picked up a small number of times. The chain carries TRBV7-9 and TRBJ2-2; D gene ambiguous. The ends were cut back, 7 bases at V and 3 bases at J, with 15 bases in the middle. The CDR3 contains 15 residues. CDR1 and CDR2 (germline): SEHNR, FQNEAQ (reference sequence). The CDR3 sequence is CASTLGLGDTGELFF. The CDR3 bases are TGTGCCAGCACCCTTGGTCTCGGTGACACCGGGGAGCTGTTTTTT.

This sequence joins TRBV4-1 and TRBJ1-2, with 8 bases matching TRBD1. This CDR3 is 12 amino acids long. Germline CDR1 and CDR2: MGHRA and YSYEKL. V shed 3 bases and J 7 bases; nucleotides not matched to a gene: 1. CDR3 region: CASSQGQVGYTF. The CDR3 DNA reads TGCGCCAGCAGCCAGGGACAGGTTGGCTACACCTTC.

The chain uses TRBV5-4 and TRBJ1-6, with D possibly TRBD1 on 6 matching bases. CDR3 length: 17 residues. Germline assignment: CDR1 SGHNT and CDR2 YYREEE (reference sequence). The V and J ends lost 1 base and 8 bases respectively, with 19 bases between them. CDR3 in amino acids: CASSLYRPGGPHSPLHF. The DNA for the CDR3 is TGTGCCAGCAGCTTGTATCGCCCGGGGGGCCCTCATTCACCCCTCCACTTT. Based on the CDR3 plus reference TRBV5-4 and TRBJ1-6, the full variable domain is ETGVTQSPTHLIKTRGQQVTLRCSSQSGHNTVSWYQQALGQGPQFIFQYYREEENGRGNFPPRFSGLQFPNYSSELNVNALELDDSALYLCASSLYRPGGPHSPLHFGNGTRLTVT.